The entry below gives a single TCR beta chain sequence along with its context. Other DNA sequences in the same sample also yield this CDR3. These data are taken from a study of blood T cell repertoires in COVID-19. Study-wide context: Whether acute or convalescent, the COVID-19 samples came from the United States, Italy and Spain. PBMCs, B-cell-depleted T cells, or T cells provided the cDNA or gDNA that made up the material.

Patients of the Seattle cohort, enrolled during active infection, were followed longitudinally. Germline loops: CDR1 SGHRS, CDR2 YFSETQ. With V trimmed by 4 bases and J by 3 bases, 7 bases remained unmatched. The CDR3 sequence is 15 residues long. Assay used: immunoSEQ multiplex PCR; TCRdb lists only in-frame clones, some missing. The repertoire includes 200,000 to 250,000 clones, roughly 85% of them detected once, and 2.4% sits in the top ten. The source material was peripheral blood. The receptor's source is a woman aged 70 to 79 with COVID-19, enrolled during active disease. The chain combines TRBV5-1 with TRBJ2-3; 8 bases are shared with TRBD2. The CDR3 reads CASSPGVAGTDTQYF. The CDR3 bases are TGCGCCAGCAGCCCCGGAGTAGCGGGGACAGATACGCAGTATTTT.